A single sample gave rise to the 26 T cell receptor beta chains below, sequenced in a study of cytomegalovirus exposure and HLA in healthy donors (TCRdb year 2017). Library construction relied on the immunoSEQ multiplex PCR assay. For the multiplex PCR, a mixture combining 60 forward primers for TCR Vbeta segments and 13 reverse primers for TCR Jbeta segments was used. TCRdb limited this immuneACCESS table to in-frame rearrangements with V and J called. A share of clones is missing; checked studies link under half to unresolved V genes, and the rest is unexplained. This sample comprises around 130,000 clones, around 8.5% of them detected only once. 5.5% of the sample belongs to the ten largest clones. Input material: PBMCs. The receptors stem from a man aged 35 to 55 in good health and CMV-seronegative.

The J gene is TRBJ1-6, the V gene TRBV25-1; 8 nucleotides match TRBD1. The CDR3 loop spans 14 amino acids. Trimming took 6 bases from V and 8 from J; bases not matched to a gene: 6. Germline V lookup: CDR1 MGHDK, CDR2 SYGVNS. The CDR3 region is CASSAGTGHSPLHF. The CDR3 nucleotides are TGTGCCAGCAGCGCCGGGACAGGACATTCACCCCTCCACTTT.

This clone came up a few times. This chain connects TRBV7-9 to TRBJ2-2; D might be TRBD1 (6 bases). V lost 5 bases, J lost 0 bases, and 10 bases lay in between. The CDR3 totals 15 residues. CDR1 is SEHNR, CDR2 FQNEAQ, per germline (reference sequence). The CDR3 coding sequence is TGTGCCAGCAGCCTGGACAGAGCGAACACCGGGGAGCTGTTTTTT. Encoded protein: CASSLDRANTGELFF.

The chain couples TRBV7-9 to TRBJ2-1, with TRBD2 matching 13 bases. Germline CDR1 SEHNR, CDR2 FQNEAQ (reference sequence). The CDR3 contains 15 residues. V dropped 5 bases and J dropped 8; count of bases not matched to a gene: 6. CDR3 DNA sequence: TGTGCCAGCAGCCCCACTAGCGGGGGGGTGGATGAGCAGTTCTTC. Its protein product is CASSPTSGGVDEQFF.

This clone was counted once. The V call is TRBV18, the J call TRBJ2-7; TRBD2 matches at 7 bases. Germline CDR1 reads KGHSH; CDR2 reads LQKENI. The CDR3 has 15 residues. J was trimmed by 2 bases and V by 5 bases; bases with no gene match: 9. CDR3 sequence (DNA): TGTGCCAGCTCATCAGGGAGGGAACCACCCTACGAGCAGTACTTC. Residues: CASSSGREPPYEQYF.

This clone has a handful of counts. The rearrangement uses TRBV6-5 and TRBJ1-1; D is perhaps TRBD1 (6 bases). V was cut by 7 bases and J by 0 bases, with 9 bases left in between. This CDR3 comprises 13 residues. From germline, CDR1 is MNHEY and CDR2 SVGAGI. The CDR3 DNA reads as TGTGCCAGCAAGGCAGGGGTGAACACTGAAGCTTTCTTT. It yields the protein CASKAGVNTEAFF.

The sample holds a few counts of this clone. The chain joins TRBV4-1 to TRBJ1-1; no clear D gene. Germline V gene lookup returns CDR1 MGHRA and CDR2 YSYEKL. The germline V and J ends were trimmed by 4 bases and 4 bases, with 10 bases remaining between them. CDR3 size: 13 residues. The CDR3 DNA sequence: TGCGCCAGCAGCCTTAAGCCGGGCACTGAAGCTTTCTTT. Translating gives CASSLKPGTEAFF.

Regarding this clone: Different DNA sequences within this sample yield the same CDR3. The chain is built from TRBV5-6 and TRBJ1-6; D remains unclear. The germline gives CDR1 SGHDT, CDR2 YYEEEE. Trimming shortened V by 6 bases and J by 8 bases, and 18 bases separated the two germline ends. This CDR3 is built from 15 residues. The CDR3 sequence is CASTLLEQMHSPLHF. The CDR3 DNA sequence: TGTGCCAGCACGCTTTTGGAACAGATGCATTCACCCCTCCACTTT.

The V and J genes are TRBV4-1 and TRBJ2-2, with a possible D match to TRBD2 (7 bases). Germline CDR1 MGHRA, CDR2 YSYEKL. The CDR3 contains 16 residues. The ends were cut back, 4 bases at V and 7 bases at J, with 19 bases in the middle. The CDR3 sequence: CASSLLGGAVGGELFF. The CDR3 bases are TGCGCCAGCAGCCTTTTAGGGGGGGCCGTAGGCGGGGAGCTGTTTTTT.

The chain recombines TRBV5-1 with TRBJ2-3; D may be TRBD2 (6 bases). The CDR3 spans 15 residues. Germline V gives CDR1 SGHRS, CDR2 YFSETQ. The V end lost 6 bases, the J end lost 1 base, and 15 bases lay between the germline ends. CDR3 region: CASTQPGLGTDTQYF. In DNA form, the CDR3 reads TGCGCCAGCACTCAACCGGGACTGGGCACAGATACGCAGTATTTT.

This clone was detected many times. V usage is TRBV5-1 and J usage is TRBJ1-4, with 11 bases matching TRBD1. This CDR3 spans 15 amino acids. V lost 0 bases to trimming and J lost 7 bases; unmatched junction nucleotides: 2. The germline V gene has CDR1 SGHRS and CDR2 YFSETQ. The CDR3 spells CASSLVGTGGEKLFF. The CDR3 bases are TGCGCCAGCAGCTTGGTGGGGACAGGGGGTGAAAAACTGTTTTTT. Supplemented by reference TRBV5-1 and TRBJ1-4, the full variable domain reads KAGVTQTPRYLIKTRGQQVTLSCSPISGHRSVSWYQQTPGQGLQFLFEYFSETQRNKGNFPGRFSGRQFSNSRSEMNVSTLELGDSALYLCASSLVGTGGEKLFFGSGTQLSVL.

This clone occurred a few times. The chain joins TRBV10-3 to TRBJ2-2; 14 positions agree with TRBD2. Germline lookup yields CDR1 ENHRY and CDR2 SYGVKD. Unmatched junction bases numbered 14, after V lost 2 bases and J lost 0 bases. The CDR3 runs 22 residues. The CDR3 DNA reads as TGTGCCATCAGTGAGCCCCACGGGACTAGCGGGGGCCTTATAACGAACACCGGGGAGCTGTTTTTT. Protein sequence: CAISEPHGTSGGLITNTGELFF.

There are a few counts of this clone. CDR3 sequence: CASSQEGQIYTGELFF. CDR3 sequence (DNA): TGTGCCAGCAGCCAAGAAGGACAAATATACACCGGGGAGCTGTTTTTT. This rearrangement joins TRBV14 to TRBJ2-2; weak D call: TRBD1 (5 bases). The V end was cut by 0 bases, the J end by 3 bases, with 11 bases between. The CDR3 is made up of 16 amino acids. CDR1 and CDR2 from the germline V gene are SGHDN and FVKESK.

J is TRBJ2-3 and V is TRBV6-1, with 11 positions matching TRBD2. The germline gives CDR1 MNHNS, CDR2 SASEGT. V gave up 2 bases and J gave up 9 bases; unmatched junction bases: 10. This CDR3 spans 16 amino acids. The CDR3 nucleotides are TGTGCCAGCAGTGAAATCTCTAGCGGGGGGCAGGGGACGCAGTATTTT. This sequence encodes CASSEISSGGQGTQYF.

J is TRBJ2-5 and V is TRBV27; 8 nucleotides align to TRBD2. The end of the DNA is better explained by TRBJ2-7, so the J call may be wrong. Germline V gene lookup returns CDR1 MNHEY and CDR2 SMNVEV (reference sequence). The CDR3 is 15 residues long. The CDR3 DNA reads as TGTGCCAGCAGTTTTGCTGCGGGGGGCCGCTACGAGCAGTACTTC. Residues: CASSFAAGGRYEQYF.

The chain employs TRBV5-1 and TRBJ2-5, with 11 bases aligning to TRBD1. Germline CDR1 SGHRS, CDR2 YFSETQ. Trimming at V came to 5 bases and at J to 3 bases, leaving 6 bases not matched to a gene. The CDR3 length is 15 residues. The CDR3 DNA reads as TGCGCCAGCAGGGTCTCGGGACAGGGGGAAGAGACCCAGTACTTC. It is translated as CASRVSGQGEETQYF.

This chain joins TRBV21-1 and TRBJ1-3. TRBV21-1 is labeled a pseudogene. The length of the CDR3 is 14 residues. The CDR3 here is CASSPTGSGNTIYF. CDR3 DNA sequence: TGTGCCAGCAGCCCCACGGGATCTGGAAACACCATATATTTT.

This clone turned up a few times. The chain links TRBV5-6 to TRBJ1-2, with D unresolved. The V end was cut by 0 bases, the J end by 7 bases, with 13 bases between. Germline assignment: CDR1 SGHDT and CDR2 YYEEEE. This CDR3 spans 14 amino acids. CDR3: CASSLEASLPGYTF. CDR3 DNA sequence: TGTGCCAGCAGCTTGGAAGCCTCCTTACCTGGCTACACCTTC.

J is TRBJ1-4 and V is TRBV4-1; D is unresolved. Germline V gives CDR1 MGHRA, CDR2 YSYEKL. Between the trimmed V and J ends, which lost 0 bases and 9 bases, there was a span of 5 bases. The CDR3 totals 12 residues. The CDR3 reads CASSQDAKKLFF. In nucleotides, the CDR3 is TGCGCCAGCAGCCAAGATGCTAAAAAACTGTTTTTT.

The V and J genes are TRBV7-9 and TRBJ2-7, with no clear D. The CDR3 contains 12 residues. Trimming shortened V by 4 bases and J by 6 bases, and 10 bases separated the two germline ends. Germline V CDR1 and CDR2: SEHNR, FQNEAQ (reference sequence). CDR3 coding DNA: TGTGCCAGCAGCTGGGCTATCACCGAGCAGTACTTC. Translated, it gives CASSWAITEQYF.

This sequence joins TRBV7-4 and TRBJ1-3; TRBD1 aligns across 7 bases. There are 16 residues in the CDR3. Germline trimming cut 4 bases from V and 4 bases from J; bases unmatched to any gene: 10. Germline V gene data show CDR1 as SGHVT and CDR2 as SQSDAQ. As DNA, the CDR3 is TGTGCCAGCAGCTCCCACGGACAGGAGGTAGGAAACACCATATATTTT. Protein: CASSSHGQEVGNTIYF.

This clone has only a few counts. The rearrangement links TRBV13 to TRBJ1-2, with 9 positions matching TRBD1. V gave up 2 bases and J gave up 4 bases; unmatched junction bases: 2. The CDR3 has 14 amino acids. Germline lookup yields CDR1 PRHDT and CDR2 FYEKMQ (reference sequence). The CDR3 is CASSLMTGGYGYTF. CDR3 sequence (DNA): TGTGCCAGCAGCTTAATGACAGGGGGCTATGGCTACACCTTC.

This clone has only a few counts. The CDR3 sequence is CASIRGTASNQPQHF. The DNA of the CDR3 is TGTGCCAGCATCAGAGGGACAGCTAGCAATCAGCCCCAGCATTTT. This rearrangement joins TRBV6-1 to TRBJ1-5, with 7 bases lining up with TRBD1. Germline loops: CDR1 MNHNS, CDR2 SASEGT. This CDR3 has 15 amino acids. The V and J ends lost 7 bases and 0 bases, in that order; junction bases with no gene match: 6.

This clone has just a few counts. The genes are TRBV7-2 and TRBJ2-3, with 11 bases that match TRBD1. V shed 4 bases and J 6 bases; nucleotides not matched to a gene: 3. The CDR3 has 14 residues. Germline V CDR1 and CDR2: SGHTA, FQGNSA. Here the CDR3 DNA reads TGTGCCAGCAGCTCCCGGACAGGGGGCGATACGCAGTATTTT. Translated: CASSSRTGGDTQYF.

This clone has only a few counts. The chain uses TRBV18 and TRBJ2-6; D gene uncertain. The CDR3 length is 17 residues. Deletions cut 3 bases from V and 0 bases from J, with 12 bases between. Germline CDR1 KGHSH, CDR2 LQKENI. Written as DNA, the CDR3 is TGTGCCAGCTCACCGGCGGTACGGTACTCTGGGGCCAACGTCCTGACTTTC. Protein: CASSPAVRYSGANVLTF.

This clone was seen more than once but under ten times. The CDR3 is CASSLRDRGLYGYTF. The CDR3 nucleotides are TGTGCCAGCAGCTTGAGGGACAGGGGTCTTTATGGCTACACCTTC. V usage is TRBV5-6 and J usage is TRBJ1-2; 10 bases line up with TRBD1. The V gene end was trimmed by 1 base and the J gene end by 5 bases; junction bases not matched to a gene: 5. The V gene's germline CDR1 is SGHDT and CDR2 YYEEEE. The length of the CDR3 is 15 residues.

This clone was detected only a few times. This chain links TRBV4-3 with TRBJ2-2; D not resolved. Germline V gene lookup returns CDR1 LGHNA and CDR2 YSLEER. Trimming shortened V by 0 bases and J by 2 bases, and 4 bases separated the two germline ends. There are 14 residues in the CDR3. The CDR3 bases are TGCGCCAGCAGCCAAGATAGTAACACCGGGGAGCTGTTTTTT. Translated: CASSQDSNTGELFF.